A selection of T cell receptor beta chains follows, all from one sample in a study of cytomegalovirus exposure and HLA in healthy donors. Assay used: immunoSEQ multiplex PCR; TCRdb lists only in-frame clones, some missing. The repertoire holds under 55,000 clones, with more than 65% as singletons. Sequenced material: PBMCs. All receptors come from a woman aged 45-65 years in good health and CMV-seronegative. Both conserved end residues are part of each CDR3. The D gene is left open where the match is weak. Some rows have no size entry. The others give once, few or many, or a class for an expanded clone.

-,-,TRBJ1-5,TRBV28,CASSLGSNQPQHF,TGTGCCAGCAGTTTAGGCTCGAATCAGCCCCAGCATTTT
TRBD1,-,TRBJ1-1,TRBV19,CASSREQGRTEAFF,TGTGCCAGTAGTAGAGAACAGGGGCGCACTGAAGCTTTCTTT
-,-,TRBJ1-5,TRBV28,CASSFLPGVQPQHF,TGTGCCAGCAGTTTTCTTCCGGGGGTTCAGCCCCAGCATTTT
-,few,TRBJ2-2,TRBV5-6,CASSSQEGHWNTGELFF,TGTGCCAGCAGCTCCCAGGAAGGACACTGGAACACCGGGGAGCTGTTTTTT
-,-,TRBJ2-1,TRBV7-9,CASRKTGKEQFF,TGTGCCAGCAGGAAAACAGGGAAGGAGCAGTTCTTC
-,few,TRBJ1-5,TRBV30,CACARGGNQPQHF,TGTGCCTGCGCGCGCGGGGGGAATCAGCCCCAGCATTTT
-,-,TRBJ2-1,TRBV27,CASSFDMLYNEQFF,TGTGCCAGCAGTTTCGACATGCTCTACAATGAGCAGTTCTTC
TRBD2,-,TRBJ2-5,TRBV11-2,CASGTGTSGETQYF,TGTGCCAGCGGCACGGGGACTAGCGGAGAGACCCAGTACTTC
-,few,TRBJ1-3,TRBV7-6,CASSPAASGGGSGNTIYF,TGTGCCAGCAGCCCAGCAGCCTCGGGGGGGGGCTCTGGAAACACCATATATTTT
-,-,TRBJ1-5,TRBV6-1,CASSEEDRRQSKRWSQPQHF,TGTGCCAGCAGTGAAGAGGATAGAAGGCAGAGCAAGCGATGGAGTCAGCCCCAGCATTTT